The rows below give T cell receptor beta chains drawn from one sample of a study of cytomegalovirus exposure and HLA in healthy donors. The protocol was immunoSEQ multiplex PCR, while the TCRdb copy is restricted to in-frame clones and leaves out a portion. Among 90,000 to 140,000 clones, 80% were seen once, and the ten largest hold 6.5% to 8.5%. Sample: PBMCs. These receptors were taken from a man between 25 and 39 years old in good health and CMV-seropositive. CDR3s include the opening cysteine and the closing phenylalanine or tryptophan. The order of the fields is V gene, clone size, D gene, J gene, CDR3 protein, CDR3 DNA. The D gene is left open where the match is weak. Only some rows state a clone size, as once, few, many or a class for expanded clones.

v_gene: TRBV9
abundance: NA
d_gene: NA
j_gene: TRBJ2-2
CDR3aa: CASNKLANTGELFF
CDR3nt: TGTGCCAGCAACAAGCTAGCGAACACCGGGGAGCTGTTTTTT

v_gene: TRBV29-1
abundance: NA
d_gene: TRBD2
j_gene: TRBJ2-2
CDR3aa: CSVRGVSGGYTGELFF
CDR3nt: TGCAGCGTTAGGGGGGTTAGCGGGGGGTACACCGGGGAGCTGTTTTTT

v_gene: TRBV6-5
abundance: NA
d_gene: TRBD2
j_gene: TRBJ2-2
CDR3aa: CASSYIAGPGELFF
CDR3nt: TGTGCCAGCAGTTACATAGCGGGGCCCGGGGAGCTGTTTTTT

v_gene: TRBV9
abundance: NA
d_gene: NA
j_gene: TRBJ2-1
CDR3aa: CASSVVGASNEQFF
CDR3nt: TGTGCCAGCAGCGTAGTTGGGGCGAGCAATGAGCAGTTCTTC

v_gene: TRBV5-1
abundance: NA
d_gene: NA
j_gene: TRBJ2-1
CDR3aa: CASSLAAPGEQFF
CDR3nt: TGCGCCAGCAGCCTCGCGGCCCCCGGAGAGCAGTTCTTC

v_gene: TRBV4-1
abundance: NA
d_gene: NA
j_gene: TRBJ2-3
CDR3aa: CASSQDRRGTDTQYF
CDR3nt: TGCGCCAGCAGCCAAGATCGCAGGGGCACAGATACGCAGTATTTT

v_gene: TRBV7-9
abundance: NA
d_gene: TRBD1
j_gene: TRBJ1-4
CDR3aa: CASSLETGTGGTNEKLFF
CDR3nt: TGTGCCAGCAGCTTAGAGACCGGGACAGGGGGTACTAATGAAAAACTGTTTTTT

v_gene: TRBV19
abundance: NA
d_gene: NA
j_gene: TRBJ2-7
CDR3aa: CASTPTGSSYEQYF
CDR3nt: TGTGCCAGTACCCCGACAGGCTCCTCCTACGAGCAGTACTTC

v_gene: TRBV7-2
abundance: NA
d_gene: NA
j_gene: TRBJ1-1
CDR3aa: CASSPAGGGYTEAFF
CDR3nt: TGTGCCAGCAGCCCGGCGGGGGGAGGATACACTGAAGCTTTCTTT

v_gene: TRBV6-5
abundance: few
d_gene: NA
j_gene: TRBJ2-7
CDR3aa: CASRRGISSYEQYF
CDR3nt: TGTGCCAGCAGACGGGGTATTAGCTCCTACGAGCAGTACTTC

v_gene: TRBV7-6
abundance: few
d_gene: TRBD2
j_gene: TRBJ2-5
CDR3aa: CASSLGLAGLETQYF
CDR3nt: TGTGCCAGCAGCTTAGGACTAGCGGGTTTGGAGACCCAGTACTTC

v_gene: TRBV5-1
abundance: NA
d_gene: TRBD2
j_gene: TRBJ2-3
CDR3aa: CASSLGLRTSGAKNTQYF
CDR3nt: TGCGCCAGCAGCTTGGGATTGAGGACTAGCGGGGCCAAAAATACGCAGTATTTT

v_gene: TRBV10-3
abundance: NA
d_gene: TRBD1
j_gene: TRBJ2-7
CDR3aa: CAISADRGYEQYF
CDR3nt: TGTGCCATCAGTGCGGACAGGGGGTACGAGCAGTACTTC

v_gene: TRBV5-1
abundance: NA
d_gene: TRBD1
j_gene: TRBJ1-1
CDR3aa: CASSLAGQGGNTEAFF
CDR3nt: TGCGCCAGCAGCTTGGCTGGACAGGGTGGGAACACTGAAGCTTTCTTT

v_gene: TRBV7-2
abundance: NA
d_gene: TRBD1
j_gene: TRBJ1-2
CDR3aa: CASRTGTGDPASGGYTF
CDR3nt: TGTGCCAGCAGAACCGGGACAGGGGACCCAGCGTCGGGGGGCTACACCTTC

v_gene: TRBV6-1
abundance: few
d_gene: NA
j_gene: TRBJ2-3
CDR3aa: CASSLGGQSQYF
CDR3nt: TGTGCCAGCAGTCTCGGGGGACAGTCGCAGTATTTT

v_gene: TRBV7-9
abundance: NA
d_gene: TRBD1
j_gene: TRBJ2-7
CDR3aa: CASSPSGGYSYEQYF
CDR3nt: TGTGCCAGCAGTCCATCAGGGGGTTACTCCTACGAGCAGTACTTC

v_gene: TRBV12-5
abundance: NA
d_gene: TRBD1
j_gene: TRBJ2-7
CDR3aa: CASGPGQTLSEQYF
CDR3nt: TGTGCTAGTGGTCCGGGACAGACTTTAAGCGAGCAGTACTTC

v_gene: TRBV6-1
abundance: NA
d_gene: TRBD1
j_gene: TRBJ1-4
CDR3aa: CASSESEGASEKLFF
CDR3nt: TGTGCCAGCAGTGAATCGGAGGGGGCCAGTGAAAAACTGTTTTTT

v_gene: TRBV2
abundance: NA
d_gene: NA
j_gene: TRBJ2-5
CDR3aa: CACSRDSPETQYF
CDR3nt: TGTGCCTGCTCCCGGGACTCCCCAGAGACCCAGTACTTC

v_gene: TRBV6-5
abundance: NA
d_gene: TRBD1
j_gene: TRBJ1-1
CDR3aa: CASSYLPGQGGTEAFF
CDR3nt: TGTGCCAGCAGTTACCTCCCGGGACAGGGAGGCACTGAAGCTTTCTTT

v_gene: TRBV9
abundance: NA
d_gene: NA
j_gene: TRBJ1-5
CDR3aa: CASSVGQGNQPQHF
CDR3nt: TGTGCCAGCAGCGTAGGGCAGGGGAATCAGCCCCAGCATTTT

v_gene: TRBV14
abundance: NA
d_gene: NA
j_gene: TRBJ2-1
CDR3aa: CASSHARDNYNEQFF
CDR3nt: TGTGCCAGCAGCCATGCCCGGGACAACTACAATGAGCAGTTCTTC

v_gene: TRBV2
abundance: NA
d_gene: TRBD1
j_gene: TRBJ2-1
CDR3aa: CASSESRGTGFDEQFF
CDR3nt: TGTGCCAGCAGTGAATCCCGGGGGACAGGGTTTGATGAGCAGTTCTTC

v_gene: TRBV4-1
abundance: few
d_gene: NA
j_gene: TRBJ2-1
CDR3aa: CASSQDGLQMGQFF
CDR3nt: TGCGCCAGCAGCCAAGATGGGCTGCAGATGGGGCAGTTCTTC

v_gene: TRBV9
abundance: NA
d_gene: NA
j_gene: TRBJ2-5
CDR3aa: CASSVDASGQTQYF
CDR3nt: TGTGCCAGCAGCGTAGATGCGAGCGGCCAGACCCAGTACTTC

v_gene: TRBV18
abundance: NA
d_gene: TRBD1
j_gene: TRBJ1-5
CDR3aa: CASSQSTGIDQPQHF
CDR3nt: TGTGCCAGCTCACAGTCGACAGGGATTGACCAGCCCCAGCATTTT

v_gene: TRBV30
abundance: NA
d_gene: TRBD2
j_gene: TRBJ2-1
CDR3aa: CACPRIAGGYNEQFF
CDR3nt: TGTGCCTGTCCCAGGATAGCGGGGGGGTACAATGAGCAGTTCTTC